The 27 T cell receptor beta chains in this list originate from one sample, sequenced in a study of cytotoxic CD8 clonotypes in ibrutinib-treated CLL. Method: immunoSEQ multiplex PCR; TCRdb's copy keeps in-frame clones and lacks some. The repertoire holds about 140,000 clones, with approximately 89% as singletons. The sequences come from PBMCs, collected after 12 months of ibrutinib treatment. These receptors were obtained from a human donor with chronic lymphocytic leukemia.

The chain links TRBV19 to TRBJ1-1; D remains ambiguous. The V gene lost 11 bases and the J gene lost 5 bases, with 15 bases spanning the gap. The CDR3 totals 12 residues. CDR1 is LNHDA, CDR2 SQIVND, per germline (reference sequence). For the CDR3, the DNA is TGTGCCGTCAAGAAGAGTGGGACTGAAGCTTTCTTT. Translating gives CAVKKSGTEAFF.

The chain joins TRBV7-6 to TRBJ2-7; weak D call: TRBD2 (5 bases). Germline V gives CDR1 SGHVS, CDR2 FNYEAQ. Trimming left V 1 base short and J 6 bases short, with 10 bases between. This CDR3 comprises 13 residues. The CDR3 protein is CASSLGRISEQYF. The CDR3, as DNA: TGTGCCAGCAGCTTAGGGAGGATCAGCGAGCAGTACTTC.

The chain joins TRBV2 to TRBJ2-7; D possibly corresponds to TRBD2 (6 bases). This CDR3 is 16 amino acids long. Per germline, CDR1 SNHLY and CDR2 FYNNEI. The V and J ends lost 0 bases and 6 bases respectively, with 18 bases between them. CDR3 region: CASSEAGDGGWGEQYF. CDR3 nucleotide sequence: TGTGCCAGCAGTGAAGCTGGAGACGGGGGTTGGGGCGAGCAGTACTTC. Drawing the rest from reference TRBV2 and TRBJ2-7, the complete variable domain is EPEVTQTPSHQVTQMGQEVILRCVPISNHLYFYWYRQILGQKVEFLVSFYNNEISEKSEIFDDQFSVERPDGSNFTLKIRSTKLEDSAMYFCASSEAGDGGWGEQYFGPGTRLTVT.

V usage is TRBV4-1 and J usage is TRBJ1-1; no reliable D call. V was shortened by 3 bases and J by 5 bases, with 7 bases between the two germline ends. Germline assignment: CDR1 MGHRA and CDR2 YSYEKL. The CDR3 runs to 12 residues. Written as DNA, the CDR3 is TGCGCCAGCAGCCACATCGGAACTGAAGCTTTCTTT. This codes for CASSHIGTEAFF.

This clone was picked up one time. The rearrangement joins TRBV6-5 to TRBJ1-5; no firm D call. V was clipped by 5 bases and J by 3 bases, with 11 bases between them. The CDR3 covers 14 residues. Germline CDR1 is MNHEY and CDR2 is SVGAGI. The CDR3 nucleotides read TGTGCCAGCAGTGTCGGGAAGCCCAATCAGCCCCAGCATTTT. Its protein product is CASSVGKPNQPQHF.

The CDR3 DNA reads TGTGCCAGCAGCTTCCGGGGCGAGCAGTACTTC. This codes for CASSFRGEQYF. This chain uses TRBV11-2 with TRBJ2-7, with D possibly TRBD2 on 5 matching bases. V shed 3 bases and J shed 6 bases, with 6 bases lying between them. The length of the CDR3 is 11 residues. The germline V gene encodes CDR1 SGHAT and CDR2 FQNNGV.

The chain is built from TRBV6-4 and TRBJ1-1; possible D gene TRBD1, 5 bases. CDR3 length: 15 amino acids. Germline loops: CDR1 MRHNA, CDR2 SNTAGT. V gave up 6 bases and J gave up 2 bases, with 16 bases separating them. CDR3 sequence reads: CASRGRLERNTEAFF. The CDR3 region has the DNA TGTGCCAGCAGGGGGCGCTTAGAAAGAAACACTGAAGCTTTCTTT.

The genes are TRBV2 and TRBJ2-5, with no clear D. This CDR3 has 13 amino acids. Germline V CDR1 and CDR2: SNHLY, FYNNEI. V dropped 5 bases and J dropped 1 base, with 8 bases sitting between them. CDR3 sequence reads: CASSIDGQETQYF. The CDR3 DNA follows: TGTGCCAGCAGTATTGACGGCCAAGAGACCCAGTACTTC.

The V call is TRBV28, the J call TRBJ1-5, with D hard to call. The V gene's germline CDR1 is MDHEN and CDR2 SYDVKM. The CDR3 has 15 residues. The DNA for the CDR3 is TGTGTGTGTGCGGAACAGCCGCTTGGGAGTCGGCCCCAGCATTTT. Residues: CVCAEQPLGSRPQHF.

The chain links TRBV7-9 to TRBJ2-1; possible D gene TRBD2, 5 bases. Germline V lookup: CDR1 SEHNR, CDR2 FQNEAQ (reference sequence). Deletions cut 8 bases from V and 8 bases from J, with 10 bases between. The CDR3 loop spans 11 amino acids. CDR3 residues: CASGLRDEQFF. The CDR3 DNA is TGTGCCAGCGGACTGCGCGATGAGCAGTTCTTC.

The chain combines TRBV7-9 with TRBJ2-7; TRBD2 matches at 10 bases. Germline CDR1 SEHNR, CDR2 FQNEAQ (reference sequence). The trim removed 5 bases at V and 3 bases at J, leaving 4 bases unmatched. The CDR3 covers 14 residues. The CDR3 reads CASSAGTSDYEQYF. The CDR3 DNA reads TGTGCCAGCAGCGCCGGGACTAGCGACTACGAGCAGTACTTC.

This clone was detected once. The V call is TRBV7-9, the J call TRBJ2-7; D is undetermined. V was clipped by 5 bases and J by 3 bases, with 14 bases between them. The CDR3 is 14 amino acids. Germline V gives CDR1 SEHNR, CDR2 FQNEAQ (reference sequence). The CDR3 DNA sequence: TGTGCCAGCAGCACGCCGATCAGTAGCTACGAGCAGTACTTC. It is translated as CASSTPISSYEQYF.

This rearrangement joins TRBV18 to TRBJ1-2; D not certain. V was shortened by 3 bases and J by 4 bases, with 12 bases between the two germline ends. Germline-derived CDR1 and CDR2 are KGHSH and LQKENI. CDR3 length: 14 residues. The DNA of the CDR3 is TGTGCCAGCTCACCCTCAGCAGAGGGCTATGGCTACACCTTC. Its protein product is CASSPSAEGYGYTF.

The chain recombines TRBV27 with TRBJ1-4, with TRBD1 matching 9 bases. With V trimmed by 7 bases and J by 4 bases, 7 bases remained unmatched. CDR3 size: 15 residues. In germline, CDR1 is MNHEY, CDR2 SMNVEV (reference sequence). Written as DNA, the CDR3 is TGTGCCAGCACCGGATCGGACAGGGGTAATGAAAAACTGTTTTTT. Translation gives CASTGSDRGNEKLFF.

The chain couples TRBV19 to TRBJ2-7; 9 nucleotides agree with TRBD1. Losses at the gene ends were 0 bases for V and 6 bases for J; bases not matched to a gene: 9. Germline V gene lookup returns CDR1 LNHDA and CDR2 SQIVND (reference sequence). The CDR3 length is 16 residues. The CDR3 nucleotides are TGTGCCAGTAGTATAGAGTTGGGGGACAGGGTCGGCGAGCAGTACTTC. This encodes CASSIELGDRVGEQYF.

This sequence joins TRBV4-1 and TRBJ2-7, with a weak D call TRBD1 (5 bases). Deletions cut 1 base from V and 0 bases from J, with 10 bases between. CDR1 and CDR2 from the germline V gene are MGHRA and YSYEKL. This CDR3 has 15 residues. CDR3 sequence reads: CASSQGQGDSYEQYF. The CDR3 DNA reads TGCGCCAGCAGCCAAGGACAAGGGGACTCCTACGAGCAGTACTTC.

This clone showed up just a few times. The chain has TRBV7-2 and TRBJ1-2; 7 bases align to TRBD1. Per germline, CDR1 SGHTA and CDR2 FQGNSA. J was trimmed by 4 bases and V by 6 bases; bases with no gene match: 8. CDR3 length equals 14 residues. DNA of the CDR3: TGTGCCAGCAGACAACTGACAGGGCCCTATGGCTACACCTTC. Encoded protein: CASRQLTGPYGYTF.

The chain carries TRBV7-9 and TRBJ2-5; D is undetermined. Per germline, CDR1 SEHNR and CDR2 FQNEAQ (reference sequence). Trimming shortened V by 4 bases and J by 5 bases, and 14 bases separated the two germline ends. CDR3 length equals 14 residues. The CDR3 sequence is CASSSRYVPETQYF. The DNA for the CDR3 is TGTGCCAGCAGCTCTAGATACGTACCGGAGACCCAGTACTTC.

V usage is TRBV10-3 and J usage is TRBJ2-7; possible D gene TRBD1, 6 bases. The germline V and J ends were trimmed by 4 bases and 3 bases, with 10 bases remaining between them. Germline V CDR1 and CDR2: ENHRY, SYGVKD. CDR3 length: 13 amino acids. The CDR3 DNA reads TGTGCCATCAGTGGACAGGTCCTCTACGAGCAGTACTTC. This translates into CAISGQVLYEQYF.

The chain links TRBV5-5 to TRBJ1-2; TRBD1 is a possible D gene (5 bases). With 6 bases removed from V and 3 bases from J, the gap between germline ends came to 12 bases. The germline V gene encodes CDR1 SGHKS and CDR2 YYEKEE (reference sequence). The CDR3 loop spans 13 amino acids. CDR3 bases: TGTGCCAGCAAACCGACAGAAGACTATGGCTACACCTTC. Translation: CASKPTEDYGYTF. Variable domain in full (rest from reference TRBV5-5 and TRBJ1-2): DAGVTQSPTHLIKTRGQQVTLRCSPISGHKSVSWYQQVLGQGPQFIFQYYEKEERGRGNFPDRFSARQFPNYSSELNVNALLLGDSALYLCASKPTEDYGYTFGSGTRLTVV.

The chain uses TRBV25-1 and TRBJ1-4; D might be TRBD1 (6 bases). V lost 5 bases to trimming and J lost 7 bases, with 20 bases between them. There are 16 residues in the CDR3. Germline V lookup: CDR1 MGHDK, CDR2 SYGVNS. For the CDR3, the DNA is TGTGCCAGCAGTCTCCGCATAGGGGGGGCCGGTGAAAAACTGTTTTTT. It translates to CASSLRIGGAGEKLFF.

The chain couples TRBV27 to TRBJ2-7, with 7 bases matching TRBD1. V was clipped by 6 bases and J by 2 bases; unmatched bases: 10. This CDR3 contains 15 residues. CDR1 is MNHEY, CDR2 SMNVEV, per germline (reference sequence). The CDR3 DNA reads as TGTGCCAGCAGGGGGTTGAGACAGGGACCCTACGAGCAGTACTTC. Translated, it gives CASRGLRQGPYEQYF.

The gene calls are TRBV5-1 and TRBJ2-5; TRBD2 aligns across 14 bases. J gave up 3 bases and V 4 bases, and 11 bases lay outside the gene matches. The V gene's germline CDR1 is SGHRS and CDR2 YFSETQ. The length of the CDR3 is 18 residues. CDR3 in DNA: TGCGCCAGCAGCCCCGGTAAGACTAGCGGGAGGGCCGAAGAGACCCAGTACTTC. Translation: CASSPGKTSGRAEETQYF.

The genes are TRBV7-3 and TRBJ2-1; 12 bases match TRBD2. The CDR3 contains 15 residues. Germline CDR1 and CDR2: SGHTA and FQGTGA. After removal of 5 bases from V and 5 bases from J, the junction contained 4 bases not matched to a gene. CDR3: CASSPGLAGHNEQFF. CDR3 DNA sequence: TGTGCCAGCAGCCCGGGACTAGCGGGCCACAATGAGCAGTTCTTC.

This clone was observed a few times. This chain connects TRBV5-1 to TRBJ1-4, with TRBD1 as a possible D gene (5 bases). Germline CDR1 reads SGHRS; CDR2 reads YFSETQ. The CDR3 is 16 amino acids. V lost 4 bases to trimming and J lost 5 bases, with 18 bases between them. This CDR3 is CASSLPPGGGNEKLFF. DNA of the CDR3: TGCGCCAGCAGCCTCCCTCCCGGGGGAGGGAATGAAAAACTGTTTTTT.

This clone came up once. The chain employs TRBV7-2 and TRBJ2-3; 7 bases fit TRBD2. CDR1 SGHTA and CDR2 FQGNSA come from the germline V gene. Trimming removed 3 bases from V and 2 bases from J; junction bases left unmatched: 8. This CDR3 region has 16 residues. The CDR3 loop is CASSFHGAGVTDTQYF. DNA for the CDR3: TGTGCCAGCAGCTTCCACGGTGCGGGAGTCACAGATACGCAGTATTTT.

The CDR3 nucleotides are TGTGCCATCTCGACAGAGAGCAATGAGCAGTTCTTC. Translated, it gives CAISTESNEQFF. This rearrangement joins TRBV2 to TRBJ2-1; D may be TRBD1 (5 bases). V was clipped by 10 bases and J by 6 bases, with 13 bases between them. The germline V gene has CDR1 SNHLY and CDR2 FYNNEI. This CDR3 is built from 12 residues. Drawing the rest from reference TRBV2 and TRBJ2-1, the complete variable domain is EPEVTQTPSHQVTQMGQEVILRCVPISNHLYFYWYRQILGQKVEFLVSFYNNEISEKSEIFDDQFSVERPDGSNFTLKIRSTKLEDSAMYFCAISTESNEQFFGPGTRLTVL.